One sample yielded the 22 T cell receptor beta chains listed below, sequenced in a study of blood T cell repertoires in COVID-19. The method was immunoSEQ multiplex PCR; TCRdb's version includes in-frame clones alone and lacks a portion of them. The data contain 100,000 or so clones, 80% to 90% of them singletons. Input material: peripheral blood. The receptors stem from a woman of 80 years or more with acute or convalescent COVID-19.

The chain joins TRBV5-6 to TRBJ2-5; 8 bases map to TRBD1. Germline assignment: CDR1 SGHDT and CDR2 YYEEEE. J gave up 5 bases and V 4 bases, and 10 bases lay outside the gene matches. The CDR3 sequence is 15 residues long. The CDR3 DNA reads as TGTGCCAGCAGCCAATCCAGGGGGCGGCTGGAGACCCAGTACTTC. Its translation is CASSQSRGRLETQYF.

This clone was seen just once. The V call is TRBV19, the J call TRBJ2-3, with TRBD1 matching 7 bases. The CDR3 totals 14 residues. The junction had 2 bases not matched to a gene; V was cut back by 4 bases and J by 1 base. Germline V lookup: CDR1 LNHDA, CDR2 SQIVND (reference sequence). CDR3 nucleotides: TGTGCCAGTAGTACGACAGGGCGCACAGATACGCAGTATTTT. Amino acid sequence: CASSTTGRTDTQYF.

The chain carries TRBV3-1 (or the pseudogene TRBV3-2) and TRBJ1-4, with 7 bases fitting TRBD1. The J segment lost 8 bases and the V segment lost 8 bases, leaving 11 bases of the junction unmatched. Per germline, CDR1 LGHDT and CDR2 YNNKEL (reference sequence). The CDR3 contains 14 residues. CDR3 region: CASSLQGVGEKLFF. The CDR3 DNA reads as TGTGCCAGCTCCCTGCAGGGGGTGGGGGAAAAACTGTTTTTT.

This chain joins TRBV18 and TRBJ1-1; a possible D gene is TRBD1 (6 bases). This CDR3 spans 16 amino acids. CDR1 is KGHSH, CDR2 LQKENI, per germline. V was pared by 0 bases and J by 5 bases, with 16 bases between. The CDR3 reads CASSPPVRGAVTEAFF. The DNA of the CDR3 is TGTGCCAGCTCACCACCGGTCAGGGGCGCCGTAACTGAAGCTTTCTTT.

This chain links TRBV5-1 with TRBJ2-7; 9 bases fit TRBD1. The length of the CDR3 is 15 residues. Trimming cost V 0 bases and J 4 bases; bases outside gene matches: 5. CDR1 is SGHRS, CDR2 YFSETQ, per germline. The CDR3 nucleotides are TGCGCCAGCAGCTTGGTTGGACAGGGGAGGTACGAGCAGTACTTC. This encodes CASSLVGQGRYEQYF.

V usage is TRBV5-5 and J usage is TRBJ1-5; D might be TRBD1 (5 bases). The V end lost 3 bases, the J end lost 3 bases, and 16 bases lay between the germline ends. CDR1 and CDR2 (germline): SGHKS, YYEKEE (reference sequence). The CDR3 extends over 16 amino acids. The CDR3 DNA is TGTGCCAGCAGCTCCTCCGTGTCCAGGGACAATCAGCCCCAGCATTTT. This translates into CASSSSVSRDNQPQHF. The full variable domain, completed using reference TRBV5-5 and TRBJ1-5, is DAGVTQSPTHLIKTRGQQVTLRCSPISGHKSVSWYQQVLGQGPQFIFQYYEKEERGRGNFPDRFSARQFPNYSSELNVNALLLGDSALYLCASSSSVSRDNQPQHFGDGTRLSIL.

The rearrangement links TRBV2 to TRBJ1-5; possibly TRBD1 for D (6 bases). Deletions cut 3 bases from V and 0 bases from J, with 12 bases between. The germline V gene has CDR1 SNHLY and CDR2 FYNNEI. CDR3 length: 16 residues. CDR3 sequence: CASSDLGHYSNQPQHF. The CDR3, as DNA: TGTGCCAGCAGTGACCTGGGACACTATAGCAATCAGCCCCAGCATTTT.

The genes are TRBV29-1 and TRBJ1-2; 9 bases align to TRBD1. The CDR3 covers 12 residues. V was pared by 7 bases and J by 8 bases, with 8 bases of the junction left unmatched. CDR1 is SQVTM, CDR2 ANQGSEA, per germline. CDR3 amino acids: CSAFTGGDGYTF. In nucleotides, the CDR3 is TGCAGCGCCTTTACAGGGGGCGACGGCTACACCTTC.

This chain uses TRBV7-9 with TRBJ2-2; possible D gene TRBD2, 5 bases. CDR1 is SEHNR, CDR2 FQNEAQ, per germline (reference sequence). V lost 6 bases to trimming and J lost 3 bases, with 17 bases between them. The CDR3 extends over 16 amino acids. In DNA, the CDR3 is TGTGCCAGCAGTCCTTATGAGGGTAGCGACACCGGGGAGCTGTTTTTT. Its translation: CASSPYEGSDTGELFF.

The gene calls are TRBV28 and TRBJ1-4; tentative D call: TRBD1 (6 bases). The V end lost 5 bases, the J end lost 9 bases, and 10 bases lay between the germline ends. This CDR3 comprises 12 residues. CDR1 MDHEN and CDR2 SYDVKM come from the germline V gene. The CDR3 region has the DNA TGTGCCAGCAGTGGACAGAGCCAAAAACTGTTTTTT. This sequence encodes CASSGQSQKLFF.

The chain uses TRBV28 and TRBJ2-7, with 12 positions matching TRBD1. This CDR3 has 15 amino acids. CDR1 and CDR2 from the germline V gene are MDHEN and SYDVKM. Unmatched junction bases numbered 7, after V lost 6 bases and J lost 4 bases. The CDR3 sequence is CASSPRDRGPYEQYF. The CDR3 DNA sequence: TGTGCCAGCAGCCCGCGGGACAGGGGGCCTTACGAGCAGTACTTC.

This sequence joins TRBV30 and TRBJ2-3, with TRBD1 matching 8 bases. The germline V gene encodes CDR1 GTSNPN and CDR2 SVGIG (reference sequence). V shed 3 bases, J shed 4 bases, and the junction held 3 bases outside the gene matches. The CDR3 has 13 residues. This CDR3 is CAWSQGAADTQYF. The CDR3 DNA follows: TGTGCCTGGAGCCAGGGGGCAGCAGATACGCAGTATTTT.

The chain carries TRBV7-8 and TRBJ1-1, with no clear D. There are 13 residues in the CDR3. CDR1 and CDR2 (germline): SGHVS, FQNEAQ. Between the trimmed V and J ends, which lost 2 bases and 3 bases, there was a span of 7 bases. The CDR3 region has the DNA TGTGCCAGCAGCTTAAGCCGTCACACTGAAGCTTTCTTT. The encoded protein is CASSLSRHTEAFF.

V gene TRBV28 combines with J gene TRBJ1-5; 8 bases agree with TRBD1. V was clipped by 2 bases and J by 5 bases; unmatched bases: 5. The CDR3 totals 15 residues. Germline V gives CDR1 MDHEN, CDR2 SYDVKM. The CDR3 reads CASSLNRGFHQPQHF. The CDR3 DNA sequence: TGTGCCAGCAGTTTAAACAGGGGGTTCCATCAGCCCCAGCATTTT.

The V gene is TRBV18, the J gene TRBJ1-3, with D uncertain. V was shortened by 3 bases and J by 6 bases, with 9 bases between the two germline ends. Germline V CDR1 and CDR2: KGHSH, LQKENI. The CDR3 is made up of 13 amino acids. The CDR3: CASSPGQENTIYF. CDR3 coding DNA: TGTGCCAGCTCACCGGGTCAGGAAAACACCATATATTTT.

The CDR3 loop is CASRGGGTGGNEQYF. DNA of the CDR3: TGTGCCAGCAGGGGCGGCGGGACAGGGGGCAACGAGCAGTACTTC. V is TRBV28 and J is TRBJ2-7; 12 bases align to TRBD1. This CDR3 region has 15 residues. Germline CDR1 and CDR2: MDHEN and SYDVKM. Trimming cost V 6 bases and J 5 bases; bases outside gene matches: 8.

CDR3 nucleotide sequence: TGTGCCAGCAGTGAAGCGTTTGACAGAAGCACCGGGGAGCTGTTTTTT. It encodes CASSEAFDRSTGELFF. The chain couples TRBV2 to TRBJ2-2, with D tentatively TRBD1 (5 bases). Germline V gene lookup returns CDR1 SNHLY and CDR2 FYNNEI. The ends were cut back, 0 bases at V and 4 bases at J, with 12 bases in the middle. There are 16 residues in the CDR3.

CDR3 in DNA: TGTGCCAGCAGCACGGGACAGGGAGGGTACAATGAGCAGTTCTTC. It yields the protein CASSTGQGGYNEQFF. This rearrangement joins TRBV5-4 to TRBJ2-1, with 9 bases that match TRBD1. The CDR3 has 15 residues. Trimming cost V 4 bases and J 4 bases; bases outside gene matches: 6. Germline V CDR1 and CDR2: SGHNT, YYREEE (reference sequence).

This chain links TRBV25-1 with TRBJ1-2; weak D call: TRBD1 (6 bases). V was pared by 4 bases and J by 9 bases, with 15 bases between. Per germline, CDR1 MGHDK and CDR2 SYGVNS. The CDR3 is made up of 13 amino acids. CDR3 sequence reads: CASSGVTGSSYTF. In DNA, the CDR3 is TGTGCCAGCAGTGGAGTCACAGGGAGTAGCTACACCTTC.

The chain joins TRBV5-4 to TRBJ2-1; D not resolved. Trimming left V 4 bases short and J 4 bases short, with 15 bases between. In germline, CDR1 is SGHNT, CDR2 YYREEE (reference sequence). This CDR3 comprises 15 residues. CDR3 DNA sequence: TGTGCCAGCAGCCCAGACTCTGTCCGGTACAATGAGCAGTTCTTC. It encodes CASSPDSVRYNEQFF.

The J gene is TRBJ1-2, the V gene TRBV19; D is perhaps TRBD1 (6 bases). Per the germline V gene, CDR1 is LNHDA and CDR2 is SQIVND (reference sequence). The CDR3 is 13 residues long. V lost 6 bases, J lost 7 bases, and 15 bases lay in between. DNA for the CDR3: TGTGCCAGTAGCGCCAGGGGCGCGTTTGGCTACACCTTC. Its protein product is CASSARGAFGYTF.

The J gene is TRBJ2-7, the V gene TRBV6-1, with D maybe TRBD2 (7 bases). V dropped 2 bases and J dropped 3 bases, with 11 bases sitting between them. The CDR3 sequence is 14 residues long. Per germline, CDR1 MNHNS and CDR2 SASEGT. The CDR3 nucleotides read TGTGCCAGCAGTGAAAGGGGGGGAGGCTACGAGCAGTACTTC. This codes for CASSERGGGYEQYF.